There are many counts of the clone carrying this T cell receptor beta chain. Its antigen is unknown. The CDR3 contains 15 residues. Germline lookup yields CDR1 MNHEY and CDR2 SVGEGT. V lost 6 bases and J lost 1; bases outside the gene matches: 7. The data derive from a study of T cells in Graves' hyperthyroidism and ophthalmopathy. The TCR beta CDR3 regions underwent amplification using RNA transcripts as the source. TCR CDR3 underwent first-round RT-PCR with the HTBI primer set. TCRdb redid the calling of the multiplex PCR reads with MiXCR, one entry per CDR3 protein. The data hold roughly 420,000 distinct CDR3 sequences, with roughly 15% observed a single time. General study findings and limits: Most thyroid clonotypes expanded above 0.001 appeared in blood too. A model built on 13 V-J features separated ophthalmopathy from stable hyperthyroidism.

V gene TRBV6-2 or TRBV6-3 combines with J gene TRBJ2-7; 9 nucleotides agree with TRBD2. The material sequenced was blood. The origin of this receptor is a woman aged 18-29 years with Graves' hyperthyroidism. CDR3 sequence: CASSLTSGLSYEQYF. As DNA, the CDR3 is TGTGCCAGCAGCCTGACTAGCGGCCTTTCCTACGAGCAGTACTTC.